This T cell receptor (beta chain) appears in the sequencing data of a study of OX40 agonist ivuxolimab in advanced cancers. On the study more broadly: Patients were given ivuxolimab, an antibody that agonizes OX40 (CD134). Recorded diagnoses for dose-escalation patients were hepatocellular carcinoma, melanoma, renal cell or head and neck cancer.

This CDR3 spans 15 amino acids. With V trimmed by 5 bases and J by 4 bases, 9 bases remained unmatched. Germline lookup yields CDR1 SGHTA and CDR2 FQGNSA. The data were produced by immunoSEQ multiplex PCR, yet TCRdb's version contains in-frame clones alone and is incomplete. Counted here are approximately 89,000 clones, around nine tenths occurring once; the ten biggest clones make up more than 0.25%. Study-wide results and limits: Among T cells, CD8+ cells averaged more expanded clones than CD4+ cells.

Turning to this clone: What it recognizes is unknown.

V usage is TRBV7-2 and J usage is TRBJ2-3; TRBD2 matches at 7 bases. Sequences were derived from CD4+ or CD8+ T cells sorted from blood, sampled in a trial of the OX40 agonist ivuxolimab. The TCR sequence derives from an adult with an advanced solid tumor such as melanoma, head and neck, liver or kidney cancer. Here the CDR3 reads CASSLWAGVADTQYF. The CDR3 DNA sequence: TGTGCCAGCAGCCTATGGGCGGGGGTGGCAGATACGCAGTATTTT.